This passage covers 8 T cell receptor beta chains from one sample sequenced in a study of blood T cells in healthy people across ages. A sample-barcoded 5' primer and a J-beta primer mix were used in a second PCR of roughly 7 to 12 cycles. MiXCR was run by TCRdb on the 5' RACE reads, yielding one entry per CDR3 protein. Of approximately 2,000,000 distinct CDR3 sequences in the sample, about two fifths were seen once. The specimen sequenced was blood. These TCRs come from a human donor in good health.

The rearrangement links TRBV7-8 to TRBJ2-5, with D possibly matching TRBD2 (5 bases). The ends were cut back, 5 bases at V and 2 bases at J, with 15 bases in the middle. The CDR3 consists of 15 residues. In germline, CDR1 is SGHVS, CDR2 FQNEAQ. CDR3 sequence: CASSPRAFTQETQYF. CDR3 DNA sequence: TGTGCCAGCAGCCCGCGGGCCTTTACGCAAGAGACCCAGTACTTC.

The chain recombines TRBV7-2 with TRBJ2-3; D gene ambiguous. V was cut by 3 bases and J by 2 bases, with 18 bases left in between. The CDR3 contains 17 residues. Germline CDR1 and CDR2: SGHTA and FQGNSA. The CDR3 sequence is CASSLRPKASPTDTQYF. The CDR3 nucleotides are TGTGCCAGCAGCTTGAGGCCCAAAGCATCGCCCACAGATACGCAGTATTTT.

The chain uses TRBV1 and TRBJ2-5; the table calls TRBD2, which could not be checked here. TRBV1 is a pseudogene segment. The CDR3 runs 11 residues. The CDR3 sequence: CTSRAMWEQYF. DNA of the CDR3: TGCACCAGCAGGGCAATGTGGGAGCAGTACTTC.

The count of this clonotype is one. The V and J genes are TRBV28 and TRBJ2-5; tentatively, D is TRBD1 or TRBD2 (5 bases each). Looked up from germline, CDR1 is MDHEN and CDR2 is SYDVKM. Deletions cut 2 bases from V and 5 bases from J, with 18 bases between. The CDR3 sequence is 16 residues long. CDR3 protein: CASSLMRMGVRETQYF. DNA for the CDR3: TGTGCCAGCAGTTTAATGAGGATGGGGGTACGGGAGACCCAGTACTTC. Variable domain in full (rest from reference TRBV28 and TRBJ2-5): DVKVTQSSRYLVKRTGEKVFLECVQDMDHENMFWYRQDPGLGLRLIYFSYDVKMKEKGDIPEGYSVSREKKERFSLILESASTNQTSMYLCASSLMRMGVRETQYFGPGTRLLVL.

The chain has TRBV3-1 and TRBJ1-2; D is unresolved. The germline CDR1 and CDR2 sequences are LGHDT and YNNKEL (reference sequence). With 4 bases removed from V and 4 bases from J, the gap between germline ends came to 22 bases. This CDR3 contains 17 residues. The CDR3 DNA reads as TGTGCCAGCAGCCCCCTAAGCAGAGCCCCACCGCCCTATGGCTACACCTTC. Its protein is CASSPLSRAPPPYGYTF.

V gene TRBV18 combines with J gene TRBJ2-3, with D unclear. The CDR3 has 15 amino acids. V was cut by 5 bases and J by 1 base, with 13 bases left in between. The germline CDR1 and CDR2 sequences are KGHSH and LQKENI. CDR3 loop: CASSVSTTGTDTQYF. CDR3 nucleotide sequence: TGTGCCAGCTCAGTTTCCACAACCGGCACAGATACGCAGTATTTT. The variable domain in full, with the rest retrieved from reference TRBV18 and TRBJ2-3, is NAGVMQNPRHLVRRRGQEARLRCSPMKGHSHVYWYRQLPEEGLKFMVYLQKENIIDESGMPKERFSAEFPKEGPSILRIQQVVRGDSAAYFCASSVSTTGTDTQYFGPGTRLTVL.

This clonotype has only a few counts. The chain is built from TRBV7-9 and TRBJ1-2; D is undetermined. The CDR3 has 14 amino acids. Germline assignment: CDR1 SEHNR and CDR2 FQNEAQ (reference sequence). V shed 1 base and J shed 7 bases, with 13 bases lying between them. CDR3 region: CASSLGTGWRGYTF. The CDR3, as DNA: TGTGCCAGCAGCTTAGGTACGGGCTGGCGTGGCTACACCTTC. Complete variable domain (other parts from reference TRBV7-9 and TRBJ1-2): DTGVSQNPRHKITKRGQNVTFRCDPISEHNRLYWYRQTLGQGPEFLTYFQNEAQLEKSRLLSDRFSAERPKGSFSTLEIQRTEQGDSAMYLCASSLGTGWRGYTFGSGTRLTVV.

The chain has TRBV7-6 and TRBJ2-7; unclear D gene. Germline CDR1 is SGHVS and CDR2 is FNYEAQ. V lost 1 base and J 0 bases, leaving 10 bases between the germline ends. CDR3 length: 15 residues. CDR3 sequence reads: CASSLGAQYSYEQYF. CDR3 coding DNA: TGTGCCAGCAGCTTAGGGGCTCAGTACTCCTACGAGCAGTACTTC. Full variable domain (remainder filled in from reference TRBV7-6 and TRBJ2-7): GAGVSQSPRYKVTKRGQDVALRCDPISGHVSLYWYRQALGQGPEFLTYFNYEAQQDKSGLPNDRFSAERPEGSISTLTIQRTEQRDSAMYRCASSLGAQYSYEQYFGPGTRLTVT.